This TCR beta chain was sequenced in a study of cytomegalovirus exposure and HLA in healthy donors. For the study at large: The approximately 690 first-cohort repertoires and the roughly 130 validation repertoires shared the same platform, a later analysis reported. Study results and limitations: Researchers catalogued some 160 TCR beta chains as cytomegalovirus-associated. Both high specificity and high sensitivity reportedly marked the classifier's diagnosis of cytomegalovirus status. Later, an analysis found that TCR clusters from the first cohort tended to co-occur in the 120 validation repertoires.

Using immunoSEQ multiplex PCR, the repertoire was profiled, and TCRdb retains in-frame clones only, with some absent. The sample records 150,000 to 250,000 clones, 81% being singletons. The V gene lost 2 bases and the J gene lost 0 bases, with 15 bases spanning the gap. CDR3 size: 17 residues. Germline CDR1 and CDR2: SGHTS and YDEGEE. Regarding this clone: Its antigen is unknown.

This TCR was sampled from a woman between 25 and 40 years old in good health and CMV-seronegative. This sequence joins TRBV5-8 and TRBJ2-1, with a weak D call TRBD2 (6 bases). Sequenced sample: PBMCs. CDR3 sequence reads: CASSFGVRENSYNEQFF. CDR3 coding DNA: TGTGCCAGCAGCTTCGGGGTCCGGGAGAACTCCTACAATGAGCAGTTCTTC. Looking up the rest from reference TRBV5-8 and TRBJ2-1 gives the full variable domain: EAGVTQSPTHLIKTRGQQATLRCSPISGHTSVYWYQQALGLGLQFLLWYDEGEERNRGNFPPRFSGRQFPNYSSELNVNALELEDSALYLCASSFGVRENSYNEQFFGPGTRLTVL.